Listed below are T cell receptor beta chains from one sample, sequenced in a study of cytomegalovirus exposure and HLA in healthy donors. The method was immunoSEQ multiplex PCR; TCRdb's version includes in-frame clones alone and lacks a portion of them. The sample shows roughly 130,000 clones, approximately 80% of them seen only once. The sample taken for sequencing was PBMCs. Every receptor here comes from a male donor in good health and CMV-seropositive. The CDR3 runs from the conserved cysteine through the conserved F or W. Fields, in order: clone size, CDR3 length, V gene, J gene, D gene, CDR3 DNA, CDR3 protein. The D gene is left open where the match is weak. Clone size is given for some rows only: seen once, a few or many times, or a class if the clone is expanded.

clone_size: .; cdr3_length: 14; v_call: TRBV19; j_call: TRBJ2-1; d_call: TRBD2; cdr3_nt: TGTGCCAGTGGCCCAGGGACTAGTTTTGGTGAGCAGTTCTTC; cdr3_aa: CASGPGTSFGEQFF
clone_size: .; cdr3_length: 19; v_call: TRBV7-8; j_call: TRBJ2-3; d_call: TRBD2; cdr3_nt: TGTGCCAGCAGCGGCCGACTAGCGGGAGTTCTAACTGGGGCAGATACGCAGTATTTT; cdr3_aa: CASSGRLAGVLTGADTQYF
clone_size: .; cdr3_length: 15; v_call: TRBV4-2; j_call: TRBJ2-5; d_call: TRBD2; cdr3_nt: TGTGCCAGCAGCCAAGTAATAGCGGGACAAGAGACCCAGTACTTC; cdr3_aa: CASSQVIAGQETQYF
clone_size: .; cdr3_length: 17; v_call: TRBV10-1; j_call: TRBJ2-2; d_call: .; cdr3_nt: TGCGCCAGCAGTCGGGCAGTCGGGCGGGCCTTCAGGAGGGAGCTGTTTTTT; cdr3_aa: CASSRAVGRAFRRELFF
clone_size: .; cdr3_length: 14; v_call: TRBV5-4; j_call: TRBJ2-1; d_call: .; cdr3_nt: TGTGCCAGCACCGCAGTGGAGGTTCCCAATGAGCAGTTCTTC; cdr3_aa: CASTAVEVPNEQFF
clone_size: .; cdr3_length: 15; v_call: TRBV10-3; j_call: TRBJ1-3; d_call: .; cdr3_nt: TGTGCCATCAGTGTCGGTGGGAGATCCGGAAACACCATATATTTT; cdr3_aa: CAISVGGRSGNTIYF
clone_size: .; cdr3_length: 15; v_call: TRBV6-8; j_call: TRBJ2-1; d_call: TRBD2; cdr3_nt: TGTGCCAGTCCATGCGCGGGGGATGTGGACAATGAGCAGTTCTTC; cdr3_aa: CASPCAGDVDNEQFF
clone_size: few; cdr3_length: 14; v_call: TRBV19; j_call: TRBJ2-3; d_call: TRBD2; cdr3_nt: TGTGCCAGTAATGGACTAGCGGGACGAGATACGCAGTATTTT; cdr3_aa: CASNGLAGRDTQYF
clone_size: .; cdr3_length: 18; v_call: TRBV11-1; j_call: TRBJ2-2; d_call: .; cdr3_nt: TGTGCCAGCAGCTCCCTCTTTGCAGCGGGCCTGTTTAGAGGGGAGCTGTTTTTT; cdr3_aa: CASSSLFAAGLFRGELFF
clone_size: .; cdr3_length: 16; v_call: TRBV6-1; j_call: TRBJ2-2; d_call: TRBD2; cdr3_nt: TGTGCCAGCAGTGAAATGGGACTAGCGGCCCCCGGGGAGCTGTTTTTT; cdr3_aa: CASSEMGLAAPGELFF
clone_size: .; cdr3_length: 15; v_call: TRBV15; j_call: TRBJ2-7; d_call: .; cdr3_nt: TGTGCCACCAGCAGAGAGGCGGCACGAGCCTACGAGCAGTACTTC; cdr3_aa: CATSREAARAYEQYF
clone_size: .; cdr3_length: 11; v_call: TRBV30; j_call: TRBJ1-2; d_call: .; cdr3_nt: TGTGCCTGGAGTGTACTTTATGGCTACACCTTC; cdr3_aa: CAWSVLYGYTF
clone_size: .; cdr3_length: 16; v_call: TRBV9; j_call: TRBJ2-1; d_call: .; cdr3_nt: TGTGCCAGCAGCGACGCATCTAGCAGTTCCTACAATGAGCAGTTCTTC; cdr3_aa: CASSDASSSSYNEQFF
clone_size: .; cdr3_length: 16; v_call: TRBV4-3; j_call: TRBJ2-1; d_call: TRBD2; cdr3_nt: TGCGCCAGCAGCCACGCAGGGGCTAGCGGGCTGAATGAGCAGTTCTTC; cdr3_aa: CASSHAGASGLNEQFF
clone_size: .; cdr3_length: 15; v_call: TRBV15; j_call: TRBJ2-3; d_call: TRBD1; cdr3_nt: TGTGCCACCAGCATTATGGGACAGAGCACAGATACGCAGTATTTT; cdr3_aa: CATSIMGQSTDTQYF
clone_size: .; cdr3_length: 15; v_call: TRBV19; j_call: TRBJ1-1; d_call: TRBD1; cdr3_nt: TGTGCCAGTAGTATAGAAACGGACAGGCTTACTGAAGCTTTCTTT; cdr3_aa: CASSIETDRLTEAFF
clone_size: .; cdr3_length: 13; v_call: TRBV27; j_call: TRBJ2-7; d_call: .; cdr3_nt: TGTGCCAGCAGCTTGGGGCTAACCTACGAGCAGTACTTC; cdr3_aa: CASSLGLTYEQYF
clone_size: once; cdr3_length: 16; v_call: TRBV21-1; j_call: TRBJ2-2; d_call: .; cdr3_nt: TGTGCCAGCCCGACCTACAGGGGGCGCAGGACCGGGGAGCTGTTTTTT; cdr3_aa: CASPTYRGRRTGELFF
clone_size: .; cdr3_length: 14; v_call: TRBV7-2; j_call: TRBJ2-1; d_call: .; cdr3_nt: TGTGCCAGCAGTTACGACTGGTCCTACAATGAGCAGTTCTTC; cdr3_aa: CASSYDWSYNEQFF
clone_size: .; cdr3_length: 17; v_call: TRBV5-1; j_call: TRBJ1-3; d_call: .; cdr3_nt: TGCGCCAGCAGCTTGGGGCAGGGGTCTAGCTCTGGAAACACCATATATTTT; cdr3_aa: CASSLGQGSSSGNTIYF
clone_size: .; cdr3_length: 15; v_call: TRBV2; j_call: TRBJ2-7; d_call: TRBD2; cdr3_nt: TGTGCCAGCAGTGTTAGCGGGAGGAGCTCCTACGAGCAGTACTTC; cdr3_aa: CASSVSGRSSYEQYF
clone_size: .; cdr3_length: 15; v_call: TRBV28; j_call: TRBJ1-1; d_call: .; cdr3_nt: TGTGCCAGCAGTTTATCCCAGGGGCCCCAGAGTGAAGCTTTCTTT; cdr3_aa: CASSLSQGPQSEAFF
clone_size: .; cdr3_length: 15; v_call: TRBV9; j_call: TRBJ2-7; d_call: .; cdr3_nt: TGTGCCAGCAGCGGGGGCTCCGCAAAGACCTACGAGCAGTACTTC; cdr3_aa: CASSGGSAKTYEQYF
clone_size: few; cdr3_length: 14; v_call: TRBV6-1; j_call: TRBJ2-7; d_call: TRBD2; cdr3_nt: TGTGCCAGCAGTGCTAGCGGGAGGTTCTACGAGCAGTACTTC; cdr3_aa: CASSASGRFYEQYF
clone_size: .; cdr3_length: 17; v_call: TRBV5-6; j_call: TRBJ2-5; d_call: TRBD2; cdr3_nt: TGTGCCAGCAGCTGGGGACTAGCGGGAGGGCTGTTCGAGACCCAGTACTTC; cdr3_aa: CASSWGLAGGLFETQYF
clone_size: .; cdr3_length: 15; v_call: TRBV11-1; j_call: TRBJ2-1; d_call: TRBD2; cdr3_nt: TGTGCCAGCAGCCACCTAGCGGGAGGTCCCAATGAGCAGTTCTTC; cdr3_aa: CASSHLAGGPNEQFF
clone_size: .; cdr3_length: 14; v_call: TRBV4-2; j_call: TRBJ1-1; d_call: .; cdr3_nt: TGTGCCAGCAGCCAAGAGAAACAGAACACTGAAGCTTTCTTT; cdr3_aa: CASSQEKQNTEAFF
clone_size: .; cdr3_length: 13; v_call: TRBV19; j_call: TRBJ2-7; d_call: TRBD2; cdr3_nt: TGTGCCAGTAGGGCGGGAGGAACCTACGAGCAGTACTTC; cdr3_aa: CASRAGGTYEQYF